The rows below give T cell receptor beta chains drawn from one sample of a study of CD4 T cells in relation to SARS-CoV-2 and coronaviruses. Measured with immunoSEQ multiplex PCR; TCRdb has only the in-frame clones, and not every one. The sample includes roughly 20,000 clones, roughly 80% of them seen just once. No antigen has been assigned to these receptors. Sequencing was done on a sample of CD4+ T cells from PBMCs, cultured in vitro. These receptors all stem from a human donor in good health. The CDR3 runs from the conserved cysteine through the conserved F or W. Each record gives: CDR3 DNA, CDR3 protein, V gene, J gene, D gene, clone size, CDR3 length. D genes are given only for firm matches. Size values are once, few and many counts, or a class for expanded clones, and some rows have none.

cdr3_nt: TGTGCCAGCAGCCGGAACAGGGGGTCTGGGGCCAACGTCCTGACTTTC
cdr3_aa: CASSRNRGSGANVLTF
v_call: TRBV4-2
j_call: TRBJ2-6
d_call: TRBD1
clone_size: NA
cdr3_length: 16

cdr3_nt: TGTGCCAGCAGCTCCGGACAGGGCCCCTACAATGAGCAGTTCTTC
cdr3_aa: CASSSGQGPYNEQFF
v_call: TRBV7-3
j_call: TRBJ2-1
d_call: TRBD1
clone_size: NA
cdr3_length: 15

cdr3_nt: TGTGCCAGTAACACCCTCGAGGCCGGAAGGACTGAAGCTTTCTTT
cdr3_aa: CASNTLEAGRTEAFF
v_call: TRBV19
j_call: TRBJ1-1
d_call: NA
clone_size: few
cdr3_length: 15

cdr3_nt: TGTGCCTGGACTACGGGGTCCCCTTATGAAAAACTGTTTTTT
cdr3_aa: CAWTTGSPYEKLFF
v_call: TRBV30
j_call: TRBJ1-4
d_call: NA
clone_size: NA
cdr3_length: 14

cdr3_nt: TGTGCCAGCAGCCCCCGCCGGGGAGGCAACACTGAAGCTTTCTTT
cdr3_aa: CASSPRRGGNTEAFF
v_call: TRBV11-1
j_call: TRBJ1-1
d_call: NA
clone_size: NA
cdr3_length: 15

cdr3_nt: TGTGCCAGCAGCCCAGGACAGAATCAGCCCCAGCATTTT
cdr3_aa: CASSPGQNQPQHF
v_call: TRBV7-2
j_call: TRBJ1-5
d_call: NA
clone_size: NA
cdr3_length: 13

cdr3_nt: TGCGCCAGCAGCGACCTGACAGGGACCCAAGAGACCCAGTACTTC
cdr3_aa: CASSDLTGTQETQYF
v_call: TRBV5-1
j_call: TRBJ2-5
d_call: TRBD1
clone_size: NA
cdr3_length: 15

cdr3_nt: TGCGCCAGCAGCCCCCCTGTCGACGGGGGAGGCCACAGTGAGCAGTTCTTC
cdr3_aa: CASSPPVDGGGHSEQFF
v_call: TRBV5-1
j_call: TRBJ2-1
d_call: NA
clone_size: NA
cdr3_length: 17

cdr3_nt: TGTGCCAGCAGCCAAGGTCTCGGGGGGGCCTACAATGAGCAGTTCTTC
cdr3_aa: CASSQGLGGAYNEQFF
v_call: TRBV3-1/TRBV3-2
j_call: TRBJ2-1
d_call: TRBD2
clone_size: few
cdr3_length: 16

cdr3_nt: TGTGCAAGTCGCCTAGACAGGGGGCCCTACGAGCAGTACTTC
cdr3_aa: CASRLDRGPYEQYF
v_call: TRBV12-2
j_call: TRBJ2-7
d_call: NA
clone_size: NA
cdr3_length: 14

cdr3_nt: TGTGCCAGCAGCGTACACAGGGGTTCATCCATCGGTGAGCAGTTCTTC
cdr3_aa: CASSVHRGSSIGEQFF
v_call: TRBV11-3
j_call: TRBJ2-1
d_call: TRBD1
clone_size: NA
cdr3_length: 16